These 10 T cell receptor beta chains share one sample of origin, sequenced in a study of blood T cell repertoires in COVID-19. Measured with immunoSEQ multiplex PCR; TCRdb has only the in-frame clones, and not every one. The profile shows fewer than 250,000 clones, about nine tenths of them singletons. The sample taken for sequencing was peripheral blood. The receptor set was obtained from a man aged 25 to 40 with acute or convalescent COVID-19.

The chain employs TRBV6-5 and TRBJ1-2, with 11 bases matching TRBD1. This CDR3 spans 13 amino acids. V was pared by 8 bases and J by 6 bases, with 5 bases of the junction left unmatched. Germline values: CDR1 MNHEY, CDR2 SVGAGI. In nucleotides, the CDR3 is TGTGCCAGCCGTTGGACAGGGGGCAATGGCTACACCTTC. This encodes CASRWTGGNGYTF.

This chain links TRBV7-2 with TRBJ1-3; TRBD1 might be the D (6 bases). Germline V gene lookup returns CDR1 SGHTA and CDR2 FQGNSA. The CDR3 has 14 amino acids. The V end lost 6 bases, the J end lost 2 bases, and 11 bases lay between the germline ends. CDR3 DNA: TGTGCCAGCAGGGCAGGGGTGACTGGAAACACCATATATTTT. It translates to CASRAGVTGNTIYF. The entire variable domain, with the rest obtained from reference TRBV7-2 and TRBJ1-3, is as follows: GAGVSQSPSNKVTEKGKDVELRCDPISGHTALYWYRQSLGQGLEFLIYFQGNSAPDKSGLPSDRFSAERTGGSVSTLTIQRTQQEDSAVYLCASRAGVTGNTIYFGEGSWLTVV.

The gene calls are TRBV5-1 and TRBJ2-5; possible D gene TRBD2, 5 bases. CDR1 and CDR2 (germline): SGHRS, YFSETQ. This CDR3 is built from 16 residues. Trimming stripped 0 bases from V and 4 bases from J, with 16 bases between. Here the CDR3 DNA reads TGCGCCAGCAGCTTGGCCCCCGGGGTTCCAGGAGAGACCCAGTACTTC. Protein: CASSLAPGVPGETQYF.

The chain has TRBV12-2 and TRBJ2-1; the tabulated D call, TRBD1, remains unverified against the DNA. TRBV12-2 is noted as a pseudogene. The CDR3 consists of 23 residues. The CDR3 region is CASPHLGGAGIGTVDSSYNEQFF. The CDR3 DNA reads TGTGCAAGTCCCCACTTAGGGGGTGCGGGTATAGGGACCGTAGATAGCTCCTACAATGAGCAGTTCTTC.

The CDR3 DNA follows: TGTGCCAGCAGTTCAAACGAGGAAAAACTGTTTTTT. Its translation is CASSSNEEKLFF. The chain employs TRBV7-9 and TRBJ1-4; D unclear. The V gene's germline CDR1 is SEHNR and CDR2 FQNEAQ (reference sequence). Trimming removed 6 bases at V and 8 bases at J, with 10 bases between. CDR3 length: 12 residues.

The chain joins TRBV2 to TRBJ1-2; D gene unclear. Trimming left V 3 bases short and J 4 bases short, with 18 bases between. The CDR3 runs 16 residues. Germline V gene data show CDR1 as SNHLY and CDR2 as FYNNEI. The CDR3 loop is CASSERDTVSSYGYTF. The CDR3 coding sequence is TGTGCCAGCAGTGAGAGGGATACAGTATCCAGCTATGGCTACACCTTC.

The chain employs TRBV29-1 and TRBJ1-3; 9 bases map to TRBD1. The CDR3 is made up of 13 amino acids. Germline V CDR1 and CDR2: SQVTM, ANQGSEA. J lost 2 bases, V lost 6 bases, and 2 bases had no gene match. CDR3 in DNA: TGCAGCGTAGGGGACAGGGCTGGAAACACCATATATTTT. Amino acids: CSVGDRAGNTIYF.

This chain's CDR3 is CASRQGQTLYGYTF. The DNA for the CDR3 is TGTGCCAGCAGACAGGGACAGACCCTGTATGGCTACACCTTC. The chain has TRBV6-5 and TRBJ1-2, with 7 bases matching TRBD1. This CDR3 spans 14 amino acids. V shed 6 bases and J 5 bases; nucleotides not matched to a gene: 9. Germline CDR1 reads MNHEY; CDR2 reads SVGAGI.

Here the CDR3 DNA reads TGTGCCAGCAGGTTGACAGGGCCACAGCCCCAGCATTTT. As protein: CASRLTGPQPQHF. The chain couples TRBV6-5 to TRBJ1-5, with 7 bases lining up with TRBD1. Germline assignment: CDR1 MNHEY and CDR2 SVGAGI. The CDR3 is 13 residues long. With V trimmed by 6 bases and J by 7 bases, 6 bases remained unmatched.

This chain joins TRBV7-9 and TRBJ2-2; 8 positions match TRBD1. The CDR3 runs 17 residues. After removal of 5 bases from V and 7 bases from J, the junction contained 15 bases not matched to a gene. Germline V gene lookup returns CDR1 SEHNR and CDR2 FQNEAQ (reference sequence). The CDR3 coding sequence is TGTGCCAGCAGCCCAAGACAGGGGCAGTCTTGGAACGGGGAGCTGTTTTTT. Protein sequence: CASSPRQGQSWNGELFF.